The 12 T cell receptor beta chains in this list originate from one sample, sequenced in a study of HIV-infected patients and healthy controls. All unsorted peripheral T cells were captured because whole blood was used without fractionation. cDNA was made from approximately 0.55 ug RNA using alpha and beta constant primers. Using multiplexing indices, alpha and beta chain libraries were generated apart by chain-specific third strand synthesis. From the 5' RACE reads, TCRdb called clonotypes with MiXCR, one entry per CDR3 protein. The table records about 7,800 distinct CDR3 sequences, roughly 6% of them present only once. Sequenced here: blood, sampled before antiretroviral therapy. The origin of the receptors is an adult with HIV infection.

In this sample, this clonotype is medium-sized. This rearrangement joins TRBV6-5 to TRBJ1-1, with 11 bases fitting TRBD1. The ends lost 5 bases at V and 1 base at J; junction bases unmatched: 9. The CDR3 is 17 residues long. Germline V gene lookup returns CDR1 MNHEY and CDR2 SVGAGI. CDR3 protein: CASSDGQGAGGNTEAFF. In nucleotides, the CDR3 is TGTGCCAGCAGTGATGGACAGGGGGCAGGGGGGAACACTGAAGCTTTCTTT.

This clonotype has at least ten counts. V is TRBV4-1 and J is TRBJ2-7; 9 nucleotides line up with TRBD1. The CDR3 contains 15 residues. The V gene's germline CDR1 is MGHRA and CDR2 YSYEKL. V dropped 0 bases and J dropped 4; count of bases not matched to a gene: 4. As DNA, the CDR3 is TGCGCCAGCAGCCAAGATTGGGACAGGGAGTACGAGCAGTACTTC. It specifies CASSQDWDREYEQYF.

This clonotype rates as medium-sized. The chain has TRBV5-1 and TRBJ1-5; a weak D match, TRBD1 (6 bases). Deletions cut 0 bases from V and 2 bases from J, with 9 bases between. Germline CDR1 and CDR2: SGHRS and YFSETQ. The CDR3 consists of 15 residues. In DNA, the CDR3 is TGCGCCAGCAGCTTGGAGGGGGTTGGCAATCAGCCCCAGCATTTT. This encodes CASSLEGVGNQPQHF.

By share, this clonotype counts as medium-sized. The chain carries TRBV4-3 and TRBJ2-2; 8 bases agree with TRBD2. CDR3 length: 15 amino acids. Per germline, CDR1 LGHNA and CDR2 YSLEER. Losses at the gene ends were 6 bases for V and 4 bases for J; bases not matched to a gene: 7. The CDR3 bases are TGCGCCAGCAGTTCCGGACTAGCCAGCACCGGGGAGCTGTTTTTT. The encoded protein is CASSSGLASTGELFF.

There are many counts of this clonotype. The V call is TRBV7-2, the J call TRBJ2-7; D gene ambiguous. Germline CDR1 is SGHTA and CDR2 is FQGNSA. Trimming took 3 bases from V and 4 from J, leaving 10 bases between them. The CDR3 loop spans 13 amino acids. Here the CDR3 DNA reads TGTGCCAGCAGCTTCACAGCCGGATACGAGCAGTACTTC. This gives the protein CASSFTAGYEQYF. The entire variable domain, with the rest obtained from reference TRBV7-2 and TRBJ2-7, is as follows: GAGVSQSPSNKVTEKGKDVELRCDPISGHTALYWYRQSLGQGLEFLIYFQGNSAPDKSGLPSDRFSAERTGGSVSTLTIQRTQQEDSAVYLCASSFTAGYEQYFGPGTRLTVT.

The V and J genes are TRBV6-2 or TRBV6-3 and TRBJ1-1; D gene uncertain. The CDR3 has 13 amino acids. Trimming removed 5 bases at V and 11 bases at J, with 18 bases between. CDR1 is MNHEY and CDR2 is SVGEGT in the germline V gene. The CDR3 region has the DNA TGTGCCAGCAGTATTCTTGAGGCCCCCCCGGCTTTCTTT. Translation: CASSILEAPPAFF.

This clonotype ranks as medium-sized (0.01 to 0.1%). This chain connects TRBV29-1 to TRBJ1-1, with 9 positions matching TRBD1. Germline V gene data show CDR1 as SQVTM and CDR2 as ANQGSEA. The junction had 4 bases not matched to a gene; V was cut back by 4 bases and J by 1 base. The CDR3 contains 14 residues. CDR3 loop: CSVVHRGQNTEAFF. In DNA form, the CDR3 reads TGCAGCGTTGTACACAGGGGGCAGAACACTGAAGCTTTCTTT.

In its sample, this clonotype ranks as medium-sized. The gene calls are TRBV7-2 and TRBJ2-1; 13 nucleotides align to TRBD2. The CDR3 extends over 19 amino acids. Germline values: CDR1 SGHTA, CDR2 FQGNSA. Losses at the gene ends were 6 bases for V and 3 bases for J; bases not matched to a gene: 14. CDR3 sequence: CASSYTGTSGALNYNEQFF. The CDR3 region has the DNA TGTGCCAGCAGTTACACCGGGACTAGCGGGGCCCTTAACTACAATGAGCAGTTCTTC. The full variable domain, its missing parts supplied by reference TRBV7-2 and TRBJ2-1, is GAGVSQSPSNKVTEKGKDVELRCDPISGHTALYWYRQSLGQGLEFLIYFQGNSAPDKSGLPSDRFSAERTGGSVSTLTIQRTQQEDSAVYLCASSYTGTSGALNYNEQFFGPGTRLTVL.

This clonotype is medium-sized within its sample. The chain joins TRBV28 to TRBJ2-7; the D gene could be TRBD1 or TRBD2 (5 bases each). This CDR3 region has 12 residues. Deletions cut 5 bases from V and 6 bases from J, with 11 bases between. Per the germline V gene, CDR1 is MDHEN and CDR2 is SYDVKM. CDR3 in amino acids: CASSRGPLEQYV. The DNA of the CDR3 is TGTGCCAGCAGTCGGGGCCCTCTCGAGCAGTACGTC.

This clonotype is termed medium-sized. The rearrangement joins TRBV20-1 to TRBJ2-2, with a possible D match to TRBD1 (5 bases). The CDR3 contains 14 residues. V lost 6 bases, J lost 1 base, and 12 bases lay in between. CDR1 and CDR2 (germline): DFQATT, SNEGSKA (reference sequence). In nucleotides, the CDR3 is TGCAGTGCGAGGACACCTCAGAACACCGGGGAGCTGTTTTTT. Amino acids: CSARTPQNTGELFF.

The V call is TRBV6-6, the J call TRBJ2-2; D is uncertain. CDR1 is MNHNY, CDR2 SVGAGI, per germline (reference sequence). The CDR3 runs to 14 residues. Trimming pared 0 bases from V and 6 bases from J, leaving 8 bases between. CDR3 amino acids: CASSYSDRSGELFF. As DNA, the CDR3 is TGTGCCAGCAGTTACTCGGACCGCTCCGGGGAGCTGTTTTTT.

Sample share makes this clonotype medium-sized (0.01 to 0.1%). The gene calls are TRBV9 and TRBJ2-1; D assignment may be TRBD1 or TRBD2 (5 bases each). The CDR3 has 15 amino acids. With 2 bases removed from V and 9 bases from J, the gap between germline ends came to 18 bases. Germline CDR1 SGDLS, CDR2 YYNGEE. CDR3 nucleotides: TGTGCCAGCAGCGTCGACAGCGGATATAGGAGTGAGCAGTTCTTC. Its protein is CASSVDSGYRSEQFF.